The TCR beta chain under discussion was sequenced for a study of control samples from healthy donors and cancer patients. Assay: immunoSEQ multiplex PCR; the TCRdb copy retains only in-frame clones and omits some. In the table there are about 59,000 clones, roughly 90% of which are singletons. The CDR3 consists of 13 residues. V dropped 5 bases and J dropped 4; count of bases not matched to a gene: 3. The germline V gene has CDR1 SGHTA and CDR2 FQGNSA. Sequencing was carried out using PBMCs. The source of this sequence is a man aged 40-49 years with colorectal cancer. J is TRBJ2-5 and V is TRBV7-2; 8 nucleotides agree with TRBD2. The CDR3 region has the DNA TGTGCCAGCAGCCCCGGGGGGGGAGAGACCCAGTACTTC. It codes for CASSPGGGETQYF.